Each of the 24 T cell receptor beta chains below was sequenced from the same sample in a study of blood T cell repertoires in COVID-19. The repertoire was sequenced with immunoSEQ multiplex PCR; TCRdb's copy has only in-frame clones and lacks some. Of around 270,000 clones listed, roughly 90% are singletons. The sample was peripheral blood. The receptor source for this set is a middle-aged man with acute or convalescent COVID-19.

The chain joins TRBV3-1 (or the pseudogene TRBV3-2) to TRBJ2-1; D is perhaps TRBD2 (6 bases). Germline CDR1 reads LGHDT; CDR2 reads YNNKEL (reference sequence). The CDR3 extends over 15 amino acids. Trimming removed 4 bases from V and 5 bases from J, with 15 bases in between. The CDR3 is CASSPGVGSNNEQFF. The CDR3 nucleotides are TGTGCCAGCAGCCCGGGGGTGGGTAGCAACAATGAGCAGTTCTTC.

The J gene is TRBJ1-2, the V gene TRBV24-1; 8 positions agree with TRBD1. CDR3 length equals 17 residues. Trimming removed 2 bases from V and 4 bases from J; junction bases left unmatched: 11. Germline assignment: CDR1 KGHDR and CDR2 SFDVKD. The CDR3 DNA reads as TGTGCCACCAGTGATTCCCCGGACAGGGCGGGCCCCTATGGCTACACCTTC. Its protein is CATSDSPDRAGPYGYTF.

The chain joins TRBV19 to TRBJ1-4; D is undetermined. V lost 9 bases and J 8 bases, leaving 16 bases between the germline ends. This CDR3 has 13 amino acids. The germline gives CDR1 LNHDA, CDR2 SQIVND (reference sequence). CDR3 residues: CASSRDVEEKLFF. Here the CDR3 DNA reads TGTGCCAGCTCCCGGGATGTGGAGGAAAAACTGTTTTTT.

This clone was recorded once. This chain links TRBV24-1 with TRBJ2-1, with D tentatively TRBD2 (5 bases). This CDR3 comprises 15 residues. Trimming shortened V by 5 bases and J by 2 bases, and 12 bases separated the two germline ends. Per the germline V gene, CDR1 is KGHDR and CDR2 is SFDVKD. The CDR3 spells CATSVGSPTYNEQFF. CDR3 nucleotides: TGTGCCACCAGTGTGGGGAGCCCCACCTACAATGAGCAGTTCTTC.

This clone was picked up a small number of times. This chain joins TRBV13 and TRBJ2-1; D is possibly TRBD2 (6 bases). Trimming left V 2 bases short and J 0 bases short, with 11 bases between. The germline V gene has CDR1 PRHDT and CDR2 FYEKMQ (reference sequence). This CDR3 region has 16 residues. CDR3 bases: TGTGCCAGCAGCTTACTTGCGGGGAGCTCCTACAATGAGCAGTTCTTC. Its translation: CASSLLAGSSYNEQFF.

This chain joins TRBV5-1 and TRBJ2-3; D is perhaps TRBD2 (5 bases). The length of the CDR3 is 16 residues. In germline, CDR1 is SGHRS, CDR2 YFSETQ. Trimming removed 4 bases from V and 4 bases from J, with 19 bases in between. In DNA, the CDR3 is TGCGCCAGCAGCCCCCTTAGAGGGAAGGTCGCAGATACGCAGTATTTT. This encodes CASSPLRGKVADTQYF. Variable domain in full (rest from reference TRBV5-1 and TRBJ2-3): KAGVTQTPRYLIKTRGQQVTLSCSPISGHRSVSWYQQTPGQGLQFLFEYFSETQRNKGNFPGRFSGRQFSNSRSEMNVSTLELGDSALYLCASSPLRGKVADTQYFGPGTRLTVL.

This clone was found a few times. Other nucleotide sequences in the sample specify the same CDR3. V is TRBV3-1 (or the pseudogene TRBV3-2) and J is TRBJ2-1; 8 bases are a match to TRBD2. Germline V CDR1 and CDR2: LGHDT, YNNKEL (reference sequence). The CDR3 has 13 amino acids. The ends lost 2 bases at V and 7 bases at J; junction bases unmatched: 1. CDR3 in DNA: TGTGCCAGCAGCCAACGGGGGGGGAATGAGCAGTTCTTC. Its protein product is CASSQRGGNEQFF.

The chain joins TRBV5-4 to TRBJ2-7, with a tentative D call TRBD2 (6 bases). This CDR3 has 14 residues. The V gene lost 4 bases and the J gene lost 2 bases, with 13 bases spanning the gap. Germline V gene lookup returns CDR1 SGHNT and CDR2 YYREEE (reference sequence). CDR3 region: CASSRSGLPYEQYF. In DNA form, the CDR3 reads TGTGCCAGCAGCCGATCGGGACTGCCCTACGAGCAGTACTTC.

The rearrangement links TRBV5-4 to TRBJ1-2; D might be TRBD1 (5 bases). V shed 3 bases and J shed 4 bases, with 10 bases lying between them. The CDR3 has 13 residues. CDR1 and CDR2 from the germline V gene are SGHNT and YYREEE (reference sequence). The CDR3 loop reads CASSSSGTYGYTF. CDR3 bases: TGTGCCAGCAGCTCCAGCGGGACCTATGGCTACACCTTC.

The V and J genes are TRBV15 and TRBJ2-7; D is possibly TRBD1 (7 bases). The CDR3 has 16 residues. The V end lost 0 bases, the J end lost 5 bases, and 17 bases lay between the germline ends. In germline, CDR1 is LNHNV, CDR2 YYDKDF (reference sequence). The CDR3 DNA reads as TGTGCCACCAGCAGAGAGCAGGGGGGAGTTCTGGACGAGCAGTACTTC. It encodes CATSREQGGVLDEQYF.

The chain couples TRBV10-3 to TRBJ2-1, with TRBD2 matching over 7 bases. Germline V gives CDR1 ENHRY, CDR2 SYGVKD. This CDR3 has 15 residues. With V trimmed by 11 bases and J by 7 bases, 17 bases remained unmatched. This chain's CDR3 is CASSLLSGGKNEQFF. The CDR3 nucleotides read TGTGCCTCCAGCCTCCTATCGGGGGGAAAAAATGAGCAGTTCTTC.

The CDR3 DNA reads TGTGCCAGCACCCTAGGTGGAAATGAGCAGTTCTTC. Translated, it gives CASTLGGNEQFF. V gene TRBV2 combines with J gene TRBJ2-1; D gene unclear. From germline, CDR1 is SNHLY and CDR2 FYNNEI. Trimming removed 7 bases from V and 7 bases from J, with 11 bases in between. The CDR3 consists of 12 residues.

This clone was observed a single time. V usage is TRBV5-1 and J usage is TRBJ1-1, with 8 bases fitting TRBD1. CDR1 and CDR2 from the germline V gene are SGHRS and YFSETQ. The trim removed 3 bases at V and 0 bases at J, leaving 7 bases unmatched. The CDR3 is 16 residues long. The CDR3 region is CASSSGTGTMNTEAFF. DNA for the CDR3: TGCGCCAGCAGCTCCGGGACAGGTACCATGAACACTGAAGCTTTCTTT.

V gene TRBV4-1 combines with J gene TRBJ2-7; D call uncertain. Trimming pared 1 base from V and 7 bases from J, leaving 11 bases between. From germline, CDR1 is MGHRA and CDR2 YSYEKL. This CDR3 comprises 13 residues. The chain's CDR3 is CASSQADGPEQYF. Here the CDR3 DNA reads TGCGCCAGCAGCCAAGCGGATGGGCCGGAGCAGTACTTC.

This chain connects TRBV7-8 to TRBJ1-4, with 8 bases that match TRBD1. Germline CDR1 is SGHVS and CDR2 is FQNEAQ. The CDR3 runs 15 residues. J gave up 7 bases and V 1 base, and 5 bases lay outside the gene matches. CDR3 protein: CASSLGQGKGEKLFF. DNA of the CDR3: TGTGCCAGCAGCTTAGGACAGGGGAAGGGTGAAAAACTGTTTTTT.

The rearrangement uses TRBV28 and TRBJ1-6; D is uncertain. The CDR3 loop spans 16 amino acids. Germline V gene sequence: CDR1 MDHEN, CDR2 SYDVKM. The V gene lost 7 bases and the J gene lost 1 base, with 14 bases spanning the gap. The CDR3 is CASKANYGSYNSPLHF. In DNA form, the CDR3 reads TGTGCCAGCAAAGCCAACTACGGGTCCTATAATTCACCCCTCCACTTT.

This chain connects TRBV2 to TRBJ2-1, with 9 nucleotides matching TRBD2. V lost 0 bases, J lost 5 bases, and 8 bases stayed unmatched. This CDR3 spans 17 amino acids. CDR1 and CDR2 from the germline V gene are SNHLY and FYNNEI. The CDR3 sequence: CASSEALASGVDNEQFF. The CDR3 region has the DNA TGTGCCAGCAGTGAAGCGCTTGCTAGCGGGGTAGACAATGAGCAGTTCTTC.

This sequence joins TRBV20-1 and TRBJ1-3; no clear D. The CDR3 runs 12 residues. The germline gives CDR1 DFQATT, CDR2 SNEGSKA (reference sequence). The V gene lost 3 bases and the J gene lost 7 bases, with 10 bases spanning the gap. CDR3 residues: CSASTSGNTIYF. Written as DNA, the CDR3 is TGCAGTGCTAGTACCTCGGGGAACACCATATATTTT.

This clone has just a few counts. The chain carries TRBV19 and TRBJ2-3; weak D call: TRBD1 (6 bases). Germline values: CDR1 LNHDA, CDR2 SQIVND (reference sequence). The CDR3 consists of 13 residues. The V gene lost 4 bases and the J gene lost 4 bases, with 9 bases spanning the gap. CDR3 loop: CASSNRDADTQYF. In DNA form, the CDR3 reads TGTGCCAGTAGTAACAGGGATGCAGATACGCAGTATTTT.

J is TRBJ2-5 and V is TRBV3-1 (or the pseudogene TRBV3-2); TRBD2 aligns across 7 bases. The CDR3 totals 15 residues. Germline CDR1 LGHDT, CDR2 YNNKEL (reference sequence). The V gene end was trimmed by 0 bases and the J gene end by 4 bases; junction bases not matched to a gene: 5. For the CDR3, the DNA is TGTGCCAGCAGCCAAGATTGGGCTAGCGGAGAGACCCAGTACTTC. Protein product: CASSQDWASGETQYF.

CDR3 coding DNA: TGTGCCAGCAGCCACAGGGTGTATAATTCACCCCTCCACTTT. Translated: CASSHRVYNSPLHF. The J gene is TRBJ1-6, the V gene TRBV6-5; D is perhaps TRBD1 (6 bases). V shed 6 bases and J shed 4 bases, with 10 bases lying between them. The length of the CDR3 is 14 residues. The germline gives CDR1 MNHEY, CDR2 SVGAGI.

The V and J genes are TRBV5-1 and TRBJ2-7, with a weak D call TRBD2 (5 bases). This CDR3 region has 14 residues. The germline gives CDR1 SGHRS, CDR2 YFSETQ. Trimming pared 6 bases from V and 2 bases from J, leaving 15 bases between. The CDR3 coding sequence is TGCGCCAGCACCTCTCGCGACTACCCCTACGAGCAGTACTTC. It is translated as CASTSRDYPYEQYF.

This clone was recorded only once. The rearrangement uses TRBV28 and TRBJ2-2, with 9 bases lining up with TRBD1. CDR3 length: 15 residues. Germline assignment: CDR1 MDHEN and CDR2 SYDVKM. The V gene end was trimmed by 6 bases and the J gene end by 6 bases; junction bases not matched to a gene: 8. CDR3 in DNA: TGTGCCAGCAGCCCACAGGGGGCGCTGTCCGGGGAGCTGTTTTTT. This gives the protein CASSPQGALSGELFF.

This clone came up once. The chain has TRBV29-1 and TRBJ2-7, with 8 bases fitting TRBD2. The V and J ends lost 4 bases and 4 bases, in that order; junction bases with no gene match: 9. The CDR3 is made up of 14 amino acids. Per the germline V gene, CDR1 is SQVTM and CDR2 is ANQGSEA. The CDR3 protein is CSVGVSGGGYEQYF. The CDR3 bases are TGCAGCGTTGGGGTAAGCGGGGGTGGATACGAGCAGTACTTC.